The clone carrying this T cell receptor beta chain has just one count. This specimen comes from a study of identical twins. Trimming cost V 4 bases and J 3 bases, with 19 bases left between them. CDR3 length equals 17 residues. Germline-derived CDR1 and CDR2 are SGHDT and YYEEEE. Using its own MiXCR run on the 5' RACE reads, TCRdb lists one record per CDR3 protein. The sample has about 530,000 distinct CDR3 sequences, about 22% seen once. These data were also reused for a study on yellow fever vaccine responses in identical twins.

This sequence joins TRBV5-6 and TRBJ2-2, with D tentatively TRBD1 (6 bases). This clonotype originated in a woman aged 18-30 years in good health. The sequencing input was CD4+ T cells sorted from blood. The CDR3 bases are TGTGCCAGCAGCAGGAGTCAGGGGCGCGTTTACACCGGGGAGCTGTTTTTT. Its protein is CASSRSQGRVYTGELFF.